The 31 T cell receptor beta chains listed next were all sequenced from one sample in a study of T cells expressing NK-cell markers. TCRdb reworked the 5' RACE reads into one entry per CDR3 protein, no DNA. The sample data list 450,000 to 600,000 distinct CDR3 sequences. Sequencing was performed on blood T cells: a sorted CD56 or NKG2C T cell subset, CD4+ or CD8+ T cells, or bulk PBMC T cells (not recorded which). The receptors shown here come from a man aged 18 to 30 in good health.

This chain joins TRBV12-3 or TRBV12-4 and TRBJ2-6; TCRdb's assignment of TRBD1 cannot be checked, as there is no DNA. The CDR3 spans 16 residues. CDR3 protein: CASSFGWGSGANVLTF.

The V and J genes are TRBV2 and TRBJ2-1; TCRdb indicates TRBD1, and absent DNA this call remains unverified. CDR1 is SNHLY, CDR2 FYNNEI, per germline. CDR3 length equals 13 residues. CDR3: CASGRQGGNEQFF.

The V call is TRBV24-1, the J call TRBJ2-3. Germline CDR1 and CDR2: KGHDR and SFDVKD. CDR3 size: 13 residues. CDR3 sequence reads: CATSASSTDTQYF.

This CDR3 reads CASSPVVGTGELFF. The chain uses TRBV3-1 and TRBJ2-2. CDR1 LGHDT and CDR2 YNNKEL come from the germline V gene (reference sequence). The CDR3 spans 14 residues.

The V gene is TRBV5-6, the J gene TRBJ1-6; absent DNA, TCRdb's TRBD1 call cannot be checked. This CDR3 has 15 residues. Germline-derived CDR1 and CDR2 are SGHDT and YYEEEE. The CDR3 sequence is CASSLAWGQNSPLHF.

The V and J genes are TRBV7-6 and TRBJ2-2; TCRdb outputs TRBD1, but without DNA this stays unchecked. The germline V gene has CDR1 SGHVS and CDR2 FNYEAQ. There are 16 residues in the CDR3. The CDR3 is CASSQARSINTGELFF.

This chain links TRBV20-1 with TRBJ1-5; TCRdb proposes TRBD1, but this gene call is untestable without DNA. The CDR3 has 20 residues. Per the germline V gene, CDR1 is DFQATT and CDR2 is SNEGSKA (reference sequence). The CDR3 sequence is CSARDVGPTGVGYSNQPQHF.

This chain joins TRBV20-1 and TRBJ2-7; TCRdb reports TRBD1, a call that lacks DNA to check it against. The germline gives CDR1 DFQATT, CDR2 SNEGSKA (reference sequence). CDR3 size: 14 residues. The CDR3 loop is CSARAETVRDEQYF.

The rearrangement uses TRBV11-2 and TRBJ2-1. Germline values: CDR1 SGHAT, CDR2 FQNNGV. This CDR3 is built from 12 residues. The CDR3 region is CASSPGVLEQFF. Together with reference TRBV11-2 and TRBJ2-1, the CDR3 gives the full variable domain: EAGVAQSPRYKIIEKRQSVAFWCNPISGHATLYWYQQILGQGPKLLIQFQNNGVVDDSQLPKDRFSAERLKGVDSTLKIQPAKLEDSAVYLCASSPGVLEQFFGPGTRLTVL.

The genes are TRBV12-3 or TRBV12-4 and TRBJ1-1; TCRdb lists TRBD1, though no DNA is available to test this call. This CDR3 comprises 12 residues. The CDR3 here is CASYDEGTEAFF.

The CDR3 is CASSLGDPGSYEQYF. The chain employs TRBV7-2 and TRBJ2-7; with no DNA, the TCRdb D assignment of TRBD1 cannot be verified. The germline CDR1 and CDR2 sequences are SGHTA and FQGNSA. The CDR3 is 15 residues long.

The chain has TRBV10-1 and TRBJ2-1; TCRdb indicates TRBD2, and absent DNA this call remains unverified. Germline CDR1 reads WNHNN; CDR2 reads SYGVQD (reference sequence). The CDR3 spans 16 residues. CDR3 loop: CASSEASGKKGDEQFF.

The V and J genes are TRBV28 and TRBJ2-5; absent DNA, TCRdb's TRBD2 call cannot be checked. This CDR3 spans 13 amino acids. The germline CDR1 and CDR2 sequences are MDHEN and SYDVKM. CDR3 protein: CASTTSGQETQYF.

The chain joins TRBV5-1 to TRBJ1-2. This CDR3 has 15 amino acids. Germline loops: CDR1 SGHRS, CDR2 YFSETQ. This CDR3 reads CASSFPNQGNYGYTF.

The CDR3 loop is CASSLSSNGELFF. The rearrangement uses TRBV5-1 and TRBJ2-2. The CDR3 length is 13 residues. In germline, CDR1 is SGHRS, CDR2 YFSETQ.

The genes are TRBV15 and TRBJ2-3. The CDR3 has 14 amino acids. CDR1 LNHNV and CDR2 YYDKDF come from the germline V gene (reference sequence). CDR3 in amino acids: CATSRDAGADTQYF.

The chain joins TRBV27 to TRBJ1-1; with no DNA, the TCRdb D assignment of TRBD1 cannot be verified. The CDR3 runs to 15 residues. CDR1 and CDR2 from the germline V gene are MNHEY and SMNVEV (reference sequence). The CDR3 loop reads CASQVLGRGDTEAFF.

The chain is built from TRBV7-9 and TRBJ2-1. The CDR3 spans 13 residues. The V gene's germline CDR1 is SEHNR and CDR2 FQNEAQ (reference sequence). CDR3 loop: CASSLVLYDEQFF.

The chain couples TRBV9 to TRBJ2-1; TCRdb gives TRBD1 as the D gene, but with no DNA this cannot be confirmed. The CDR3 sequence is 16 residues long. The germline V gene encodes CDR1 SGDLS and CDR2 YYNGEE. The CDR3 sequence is CASSPRGDGPYNEQFF.

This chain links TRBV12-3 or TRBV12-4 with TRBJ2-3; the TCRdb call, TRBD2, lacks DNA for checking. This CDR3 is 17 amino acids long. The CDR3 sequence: CASSFEPRVGLTDTQYF.

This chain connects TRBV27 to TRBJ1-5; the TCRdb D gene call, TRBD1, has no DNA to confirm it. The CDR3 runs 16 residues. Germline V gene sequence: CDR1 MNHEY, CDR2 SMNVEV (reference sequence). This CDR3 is CASSLSGGVENQPQHF.

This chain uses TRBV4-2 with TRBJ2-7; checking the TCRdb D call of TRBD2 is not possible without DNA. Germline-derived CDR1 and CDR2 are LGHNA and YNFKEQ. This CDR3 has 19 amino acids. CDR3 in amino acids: CASSQAPLAGYAANYEQYF.

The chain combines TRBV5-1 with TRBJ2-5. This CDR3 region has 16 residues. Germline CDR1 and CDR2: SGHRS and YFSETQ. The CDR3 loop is CASSGFGFQSQETQYF. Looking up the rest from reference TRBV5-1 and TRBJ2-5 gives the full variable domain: KAGVTQTPRYLIKTRGQQVTLSCSPISGHRSVSWYQQTPGQGLQFLFEYFSETQRNKGNFPGRFSGRQFSNSRSEMNVSTLELGDSALYLCASSGFGFQSQETQYFGPGTRLLVL.

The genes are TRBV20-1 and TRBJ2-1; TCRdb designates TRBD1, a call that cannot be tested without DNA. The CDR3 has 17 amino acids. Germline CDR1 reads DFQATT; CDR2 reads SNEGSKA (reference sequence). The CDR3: CSARDPGSGAGYNEQFF.

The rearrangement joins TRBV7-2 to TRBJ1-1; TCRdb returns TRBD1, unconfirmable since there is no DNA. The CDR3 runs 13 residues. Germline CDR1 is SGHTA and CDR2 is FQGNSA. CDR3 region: CASEKGGRTEAFF.

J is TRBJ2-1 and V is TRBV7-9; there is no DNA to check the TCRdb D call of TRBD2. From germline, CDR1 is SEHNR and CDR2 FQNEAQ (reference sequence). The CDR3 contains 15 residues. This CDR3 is CASSTGASGWNEQFF.

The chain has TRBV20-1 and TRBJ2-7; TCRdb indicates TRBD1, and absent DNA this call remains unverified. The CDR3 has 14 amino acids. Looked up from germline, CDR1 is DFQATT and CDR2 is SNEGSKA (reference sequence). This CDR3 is CSARRGAGGYEQYF.

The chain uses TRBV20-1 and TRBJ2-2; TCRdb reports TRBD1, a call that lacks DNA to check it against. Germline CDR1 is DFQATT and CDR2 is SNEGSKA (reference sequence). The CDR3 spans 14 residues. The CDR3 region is CSARDRGNTGELFF.

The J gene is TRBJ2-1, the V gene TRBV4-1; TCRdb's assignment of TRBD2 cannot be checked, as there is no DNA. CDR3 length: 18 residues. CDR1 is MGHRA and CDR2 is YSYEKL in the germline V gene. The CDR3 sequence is CASSLDLPGLAWDNEQFF.

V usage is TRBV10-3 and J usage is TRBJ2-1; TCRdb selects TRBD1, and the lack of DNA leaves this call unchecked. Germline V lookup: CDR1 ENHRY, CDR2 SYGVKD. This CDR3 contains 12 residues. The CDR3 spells CAIAERGTEQFF.

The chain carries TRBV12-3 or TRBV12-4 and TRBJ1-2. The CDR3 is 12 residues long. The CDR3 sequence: CASSFLPVGYTF.